One T cell receptor (beta chain) is described in this entry. As yet, its antigen is unknown. Trimming cost V 1 base and J 0 bases, with 11 bases left between them. This CDR3 has 16 amino acids. The germline gives CDR1 SGHTA, CDR2 FQGNSA. A patient was excluded if there was uncontrolled infection, other autoimmune disease, pregnancy or lactation. This specimen belongs to a study of T cells in Graves' hyperthyroidism and ophthalmopathy. Study results and limitations: Ophthalmopathy was told apart from stable hyperthyroidism by a 13 V-J model. The model forecast ophthalmopathy, anticipating it by a median about six months before onset. In the blood, most expanded thyroid clonotypes above 0.001 appeared as well.

What was amplified from RNA transcripts were TCR beta CDR3 regions. TCR CDR3 regions were first amplified by RT-PCR with HTBI primers. TCRdb called the multiplex PCR reads again in MiXCR, with one record for every CDR3 protein. Found here are a few hundred thousand distinct CDR3 sequences, around 16% of them singletons; the top ten hold approximately 7.4%. This chain links TRBV7-2 with TRBJ2-3; maybe TRBD1 (6 bases). The receptor's source is a woman in her twenties or thirties with Graves' hyperthyroidism. The specimen sequenced was blood. In DNA, the CDR3 is TGTGCCAGCAGCTTAGGGACAGCGCGTAGCACAGATACGCAGTATTTT. It specifies CASSLGTARSTDTQYF.